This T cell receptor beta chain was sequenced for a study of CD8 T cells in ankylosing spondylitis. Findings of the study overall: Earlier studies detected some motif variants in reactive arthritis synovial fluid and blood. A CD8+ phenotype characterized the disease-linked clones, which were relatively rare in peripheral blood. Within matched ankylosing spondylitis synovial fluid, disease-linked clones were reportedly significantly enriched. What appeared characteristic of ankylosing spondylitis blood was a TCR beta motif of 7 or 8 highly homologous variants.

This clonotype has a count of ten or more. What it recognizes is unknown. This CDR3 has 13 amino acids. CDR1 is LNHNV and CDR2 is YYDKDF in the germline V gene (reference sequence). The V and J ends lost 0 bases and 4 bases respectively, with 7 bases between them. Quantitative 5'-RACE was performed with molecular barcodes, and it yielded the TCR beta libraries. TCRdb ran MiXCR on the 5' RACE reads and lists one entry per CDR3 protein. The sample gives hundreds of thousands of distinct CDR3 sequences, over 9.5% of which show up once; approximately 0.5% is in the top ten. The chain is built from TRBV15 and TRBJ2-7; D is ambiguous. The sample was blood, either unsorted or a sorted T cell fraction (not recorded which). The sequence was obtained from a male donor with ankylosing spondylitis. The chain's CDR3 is CATSRDRRYEQYF. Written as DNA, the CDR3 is TGTGCCACCAGCAGAGACCGTAGGTACGAGCAGTACTTC.